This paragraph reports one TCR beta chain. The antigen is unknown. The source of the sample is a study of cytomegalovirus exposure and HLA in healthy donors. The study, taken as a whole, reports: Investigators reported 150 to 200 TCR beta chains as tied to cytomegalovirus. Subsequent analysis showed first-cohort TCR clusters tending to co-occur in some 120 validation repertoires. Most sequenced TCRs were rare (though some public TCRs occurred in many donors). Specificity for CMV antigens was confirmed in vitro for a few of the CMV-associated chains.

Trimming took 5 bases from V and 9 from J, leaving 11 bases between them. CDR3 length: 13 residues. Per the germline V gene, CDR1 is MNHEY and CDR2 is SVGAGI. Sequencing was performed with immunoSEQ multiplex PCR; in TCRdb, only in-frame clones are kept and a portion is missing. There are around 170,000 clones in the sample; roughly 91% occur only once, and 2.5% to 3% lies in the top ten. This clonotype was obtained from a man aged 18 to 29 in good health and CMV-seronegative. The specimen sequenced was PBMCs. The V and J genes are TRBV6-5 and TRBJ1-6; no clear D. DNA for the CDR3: TGTGCCAGCAGTCTAACGAATAGTTCACCCCTCCACTTT. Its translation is CASSLTNSSPLHF.